Each of the 8 T cell receptor beta chains below was sequenced from the same sample in a study of T cells in Graves' hyperthyroidism and ophthalmopathy. Amplification targeted TCR beta CDR3 regions from RNA transcripts. HTBI primers were used for first-round RT-PCR of the TCR CDR3. From the multiplex PCR reads, TCRdb called clonotypes with MiXCR, one entry per CDR3 protein. The sample lists about 640,000 distinct CDR3 sequences; around 20% were seen once. The sample comprised blood. The receptor set was obtained from a man aged 30 to 39 with Graves' ophthalmopathy.

This clonotype occurred a few times. This chain connects TRBV24-1 to TRBJ1-5, with TRBD1 identical over 7 bases. The J segment lost 4 bases and the V segment lost 3 bases, leaving 5 bases of the junction unmatched. From germline, CDR1 is KGHDR and CDR2 SFDVKD. The CDR3 length is 15 residues. The CDR3 loop is CATSDQGGLNQPQHF. DNA of the CDR3: TGTGCCACCAGTGATCAGGGGGGCCTAAATCAGCCCCAGCATTTT.

A remark on this clonotype: A junction boundary mismatches the germline segment, possibly from a read error. The chain links TRBV30 to TRBJ2-3; 7 bases map to TRBD1. CDR1 and CDR2 (germline): GTSNPN, SVGIG (reference sequence). The CDR3 totals 15 residues. The CDR3 loop reads CTWSYEGQYTDTQYF. The CDR3 DNA reads as TGTACCTGGAGTTATGAGGGACAGTACACAGATACGCAGTATTTT.

This clonotype showed up many times. The rearrangement links TRBV20-1 to TRBJ2-5; D is unclear. This CDR3 has 13 residues. The V gene lost 0 bases and the J gene lost 3 bases, with 8 bases spanning the gap. Germline CDR1 is DFQATT and CDR2 is SNEGSKA (reference sequence). CDR3 sequence (DNA): TGCAGTGCTAGAGATCGGACCGAAGAGACCCAGTACTTC. This encodes CSARDRTEETQYF.

The V and J genes are TRBV11-2 and TRBJ2-7; 7 bases fit TRBD2. V shed 0 bases, J shed 6 bases, and the junction held 5 bases outside the gene matches. Per the germline V gene, CDR1 is SGHAT and CDR2 is FQNNGV. The CDR3 loop spans 14 amino acids. CDR3 sequence: CASSLEGGPFEQYF. CDR3 DNA sequence: TGTGCCAGCAGCTTAGAGGGAGGGCCTTTCGAGCAGTACTTC.

This clonotype showed up many times. The chain employs TRBV7-2 and TRBJ2-5; 7 nucleotides match TRBD2. CDR3 length equals 16 residues. The V and J ends lost 0 bases and 4 bases, in that order; junction bases with no gene match: 8. The germline V gene has CDR1 SGHTA and CDR2 FQGNSA. The CDR3 DNA is TGTGCCAGCAGCTTAGCGCTCGGCGGGAGTGCAGAGACCCAGTACTTC. As protein: CASSLALGGSAETQYF.

This clonotype has a handful of counts. The chain couples TRBV7-8 to TRBJ2-7; 7 positions match TRBD2. CDR1 and CDR2 (germline): SGHVS, FQNEAQ. With 5 bases clipped from V and 0 bases from J, the junction kept 7 bases outside the gene matches. This CDR3 spans 15 amino acids. The CDR3 protein is CASSPKAGHSYEQYF. CDR3 DNA sequence: TGTGCCAGCAGCCCGAAAGCGGGGCACTCCTACGAGCAGTACTTC. Combining the CDR3 with reference TRBV7-8 and TRBJ2-7 gives the whole variable domain GAGVSQSPRYKVAKRGQDVALRCDPISGHVSLFWYQQALGQGPEFLTYFQNEAQLDKSGLPSDRFFAERPEGSVSTLKIQRTQQEDSAVYLCASSPKAGHSYEQYFGPGTRLTVT.

This clonotype occurred a few times. This chain connects TRBV5-6 to TRBJ2-7, with 9 bases that match TRBD2. V shed 1 base and J 5 bases; nucleotides not matched to a gene: 10. The CDR3 runs 16 residues. Per the germline V gene, CDR1 is SGHDT and CDR2 is YYEEEE. In DNA form, the CDR3 reads TGTGCCAGCAGCTTGATGGTCGCGCGGGAGGGCCACGAGCAGTACTTC. It encodes CASSLMVAREGHEQYF.

This clonotype was recorded a few times. The chain recombines TRBV27 with TRBJ2-3; 7 bases match TRBD2. Germline trimming cut 9 bases from V and 5 bases from J; bases unmatched to any gene: 8. This CDR3 is 13 amino acids long. Germline V gene data show CDR1 as MNHEY and CDR2 as SMNVEV (reference sequence). The CDR3 DNA reads TGTGCCAGTTGGGGGGGAGTTGGAGATACGCAGTATTTT. Its translation: CASWGGVGDTQYF.